Listed here are 26 T cell receptor beta chains from one sample, sequenced in a study of blood T cell repertoires in COVID-19. Assay used: immunoSEQ multiplex PCR; TCRdb lists only in-frame clones, some missing. The sample contains 45,000 to 65,000 clones, approximately 80% of which appear only once. Sequenced sample: peripheral blood. The receptors were gathered from a man in his 70s with active COVID-19.

The J gene is TRBJ2-7, the V gene TRBV19; possibly TRBD2 for D (5 bases). CDR3 length: 12 amino acids. V lost 6 bases and J lost 7, with 13 bases in between. CDR1 LNHDA and CDR2 SQIVND come from the germline V gene (reference sequence). CDR3 sequence (DNA): TGTGCCAGTAGCCCGTACGGAGGAGAGCAGTACTTC. Encoded protein: CASSPYGGEQYF. The whole variable domain, filled in from reference TRBV19 and TRBJ2-7, reads DGGITQSPKYLFRKEGQNVTLSCEQNLNHDAMYWYRQDPGQGLRLIYYSQIVNDFQKGDIAEGYSVSREKKESFPLTVTSAQKNPTAFYLCASSPYGGEQYFGPGTRLTVT.

This clone was seen only a few times. The chain carries TRBV7-2 and TRBJ2-7; 8 bases line up with TRBD2. CDR1 is SGHTA, CDR2 FQGNSA, per germline. V lost 4 bases, J lost 2 bases, and 7 bases stayed unmatched. The CDR3 length is 15 residues. CDR3 nucleotides: TGTGCCAGCAGCTCCGTGCGGGGGGCGACCTACGAGCAGTACTTC. It yields the protein CASSSVRGATYEQYF.

This sequence joins TRBV29-1 and TRBJ1-1; possibly TRBD1 for D (6 bases). Trimming stripped 3 bases from V and 1 base from J, with 6 bases between. The CDR3 is made up of 12 amino acids. Per germline, CDR1 SQVTM and CDR2 ANQGSEA. In DNA form, the CDR3 reads TGCAGCGTTGAGGACAGGAACACTGAAGCTTTCTTT. As protein: CSVEDRNTEAFF.

The chain couples TRBV4-1 to TRBJ1-1; 7 positions agree with TRBD1. Germline lookup yields CDR1 MGHRA and CDR2 YSYEKL. This CDR3 spans 16 amino acids. The junction had 12 bases not matched to a gene; V was cut back by 3 bases and J by 5 bases. CDR3 residues: CASSHGRVRGRTEAFF. Written as DNA, the CDR3 is TGCGCCAGCAGCCACGGGCGGGTGAGGGGGCGAACTGAAGCTTTCTTT.

The chain joins TRBV2 to TRBJ1-3; 8 positions match TRBD1. The germline gives CDR1 SNHLY, CDR2 FYNNEI. V was pared by 9 bases and J by 2 bases, with 6 bases of the junction left unmatched. The CDR3 spans 14 residues. As DNA, the CDR3 is TGTGCCAGTGGACAGGGAAGTACTGGAAACACCATATATTTT. This encodes CASGQGSTGNTIYF.

The chain couples TRBV9 to TRBJ2-2, with TRBD1 identical over 10 bases. The CDR3 consists of 15 residues. The germline CDR1 and CDR2 sequences are SGDLS and YYNGEE. The trim removed 4 bases at V and 8 bases at J, leaving 8 bases unmatched. CDR3 in DNA: TGTGCCAGCAGCCCAACAGACAGGGGGCTTGGGGAGCTGTTTTTT. Amino acids: CASSPTDRGLGELFF.

This sequence joins TRBV18 and TRBJ1-2, with D perhaps TRBD1 (6 bases). Germline CDR1 reads KGHSH; CDR2 reads LQKENI. Trimming stripped 8 bases from V and 4 bases from J, with 14 bases between. This CDR3 is built from 13 residues. The CDR3 nucleotides read TGTGCCAGCGCAAAAGGGGGAAGCTATGGCTACACCTTC. Its translation: CASAKGGSYGYTF. Complete variable domain (other parts from reference TRBV18 and TRBJ1-2): NAGVMQNPRHLVRRRGQEARLRCSPMKGHSHVYWYRQLPEEGLKFMVYLQKENIIDESGMPKERFSAEFPKEGPSILRIQQVVRGDSAAYFCASAKGGSYGYTFGSGTRLTVV.

The chain is built from TRBV28 and TRBJ1-4; D perhaps matches TRBD1 (6 bases). This CDR3 has 15 residues. CDR1 MDHEN and CDR2 SYDVKM come from the germline V gene. Trimming removed 4 bases at V and 8 bases at J, with 17 bases between. This CDR3 reads CASSSEAGVREKLFF. DNA of the CDR3: TGTGCCAGCAGTTCCGAAGCAGGGGTTAGGGAAAAACTGTTTTTT.

The chain carries TRBV4-3 and TRBJ1-2, with 8 bases lining up with TRBD1. Germline values: CDR1 LGHNA, CDR2 YSLEER. With V trimmed by 4 bases and J by 4 bases, 5 bases remained unmatched. The length of the CDR3 is 14 residues. CDR3 coding DNA: TGCGCCAGCAGCCGCGGACAGGGAAGCTATGGCTACACCTTC. This encodes CASSRGQGSYGYTF.

This chain uses TRBV6-2 or TRBV6-3 with TRBJ1-1; D is perhaps TRBD1 (6 bases). The CDR3 has 14 residues. CDR1 MNHEY and CDR2 SVGEGT come from the germline V gene. Trimming removed 2 bases at V and 1 base at J, with 8 bases between. In nucleotides, the CDR3 is TGTGCCAGCAGTTACCCGACAGGGAACACTGAAGCTTTCTTT. Its translation is CASSYPTGNTEAFF.

This clone has only a few counts. The CDR3 coding sequence is TGTGCCAGCAGCTTGTCGAGGAATGAAGCTTTCTTT. Amino acids: CASSLSRNEAFF. The chain has TRBV7-2 and TRBJ1-1; D is undetermined. The CDR3 totals 12 residues. The germline V gene encodes CDR1 SGHTA and CDR2 FQGNSA. Trimming removed 3 bases from V and 7 bases from J, with 9 bases in between.

The J gene is TRBJ2-3, the V gene TRBV7-9; 10 nucleotides agree with TRBD2. Germline CDR1 SEHNR, CDR2 FQNEAQ (reference sequence). Trimming removed 1 base from V and 5 bases from J; junction bases left unmatched: 0. This CDR3 has 14 residues. CDR3 protein: CASSLGTSGDTQYF. CDR3 nucleotide sequence: TGTGCCAGCAGCTTAGGGACTAGCGGAGATACGCAGTATTTT.

This clone has more than one count but fewer than ten. V usage is TRBV7-8 and J usage is TRBJ2-7; D may be TRBD1 (6 bases). The V end lost 2 bases, the J end lost 2 bases, and 13 bases lay between the germline ends. The germline V gene has CDR1 SGHVS and CDR2 FQNEAQ. CDR3 length: 15 residues. In nucleotides, the CDR3 is TGTGCCAGCAGCTTAAGGGGGATTTCACCCTACGAGCAGTACTTC. This encodes CASSLRGISPYEQYF.

The chain couples TRBV6-4 to TRBJ2-3; 9 bases map to TRBD1. From germline, CDR1 is MRHNA and CDR2 SNTAGT. The CDR3 is 15 amino acids. J lost 1 base, V lost 4 bases, and 3 bases had no gene match. The chain's CDR3 is CASSAGTGRTDTQYF. The CDR3 coding sequence is TGTGCCAGCAGTGCCGGGACAGGGCGCACAGATACGCAGTATTTT.

The chain links TRBV5-1 to TRBJ2-3, with 13 positions matching TRBD2. The germline gives CDR1 SGHRS, CDR2 YFSETQ. Losses at the gene ends were 3 bases for V and 6 bases for J; bases not matched to a gene: 10. CDR3 size: 17 residues. The CDR3 sequence: CASSSVTSGGASDTQYF. The CDR3 nucleotides read TGCGCCAGCAGCTCTGTTACTAGCGGGGGGGCGTCGGATACGCAGTATTTT.

V usage is TRBV6-1 and J usage is TRBJ2-3; no clear D gene. Germline CDR1 and CDR2: MNHNS and SASEGT. The CDR3 runs 14 residues. V was clipped by 2 bases and J by 6 bases, with 12 bases between them. The CDR3 DNA sequence: TGTGCCAGCAGTGAAAGGCCCGCGAGGGATACGCAGTATTTT. As protein: CASSERPARDTQYF.

The chain couples TRBV7-9 to TRBJ1-6, with 10 bases fitting TRBD1. The CDR3 has 14 residues. Germline lookup yields CDR1 SEHNR and CDR2 FQNEAQ (reference sequence). The trim removed 5 bases at V and 7 bases at J, leaving 2 bases unmatched. The CDR3 here is CASSPGQGNSPLHF. CDR3 coding DNA: TGTGCCAGCAGCCCGGGACAGGGGAATTCACCCCTCCACTTT.

The chain has TRBV10-1 and TRBJ1-5; 7 bases are a match to TRBD1. V was clipped by 8 bases and J by 6 bases; unmatched bases: 13. CDR1 and CDR2 from the germline V gene are WNHNN and SYGVQD (reference sequence). This CDR3 is 15 amino acids long. The CDR3 is CASRSPPGGGQPQHF. The CDR3 bases are TGCGCCAGCCGATCCCCCCCAGGGGGAGGTCAGCCCCAGCATTTT.

CDR3 residues: CASSLTAGDYEQYF. CDR3 nucleotides: TGTGCCAGCAGCTTGACGGCGGGGGACTACGAGCAGTACTTC. V and J are TRBV5-6 and TRBJ2-7, with TRBD2 identical over 7 bases. The CDR3 sequence is 14 residues long. Losses at the gene ends were 1 base for V and 3 bases for J; bases not matched to a gene: 4. CDR1 SGHDT and CDR2 YYEEEE come from the germline V gene.

This CDR3 reads CASSSRGLFTDTQYF. The CDR3, as DNA: TGCGCCAGCAGCTCCCGGGGACTATTCACAGATACGCAGTATTTT. The rearrangement links TRBV5-1 to TRBJ2-3; 7 bases match TRBD2. The V gene's germline CDR1 is SGHRS and CDR2 YFSETQ. Unmatched junction bases numbered 6, after V lost 3 bases and J lost 2 bases. The CDR3 totals 15 residues.

V and J are TRBV12-5 and TRBJ1-2, with 8 bases aligning to TRBD1. The J segment lost 4 bases and the V segment lost 2 bases, leaving 0 bases of the junction unmatched. CDR3 size: 13 residues. The germline gives CDR1 LGHNT, CDR2 FRNRAP. The CDR3 bases are TGTGCTAGTGGTTTGACAGGGGGCTATGGCTACACCTTC. This translates into CASGLTGGYGYTF. Filled out from reference TRBV12-5 and TRBJ1-2, the complete variable domain reads DARVTQTPRHKVTEMGQEVTMRCQPILGHNTVFWYRQTMMQGLELLAYFRNRAPLDDSGMPKDRFSAEMPDATLATLKIQPSEPRDSAVYFCASGLTGGYGYTFGSGTRLTVV.

CDR3 coding DNA: TGTGCCAGCTCACCAGGGACAACTAACTATGGCTACACCTTC. This encodes CASSPGTTNYGYTF. The chain combines TRBV18 with TRBJ1-2; a possible D gene is TRBD1 (6 bases). The CDR3 sequence is 14 residues long. The germline V gene encodes CDR1 KGHSH and CDR2 LQKENI. Between the trimmed V and J ends, which lost 2 bases and 0 bases, there was a span of 7 bases.

The rearrangement uses TRBV6-5 and TRBJ2-5; TRBD1 aligns across 8 bases. CDR3 length: 14 amino acids. With V trimmed by 4 bases and J by 5 bases, 6 bases remained unmatched. The V gene's germline CDR1 is MNHEY and CDR2 SVGAGI. The CDR3 region has the DNA TGTGCCAGCAGTTTTCGGACAGGGCTCGAGACCCAGTACTTC. This encodes CASSFRTGLETQYF.

The chain joins TRBV9 to TRBJ1-4, with D possibly TRBD1 on 5 matching bases. This CDR3 spans 15 amino acids. The germline V and J ends were trimmed by 0 bases and 8 bases, with 14 bases remaining between them. Germline V gene lookup returns CDR1 SGDLS and CDR2 YYNGEE. As DNA, the CDR3 is TGTGCCAGCAGCGTAGGGCCCAGGGTTCACGAAAAACTGTTTTTT. It yields the protein CASSVGPRVHEKLFF.

This clone was found a few times. CDR3 coding DNA: TGTGCCAGCAGCCTACTAGCGGGGGGGCCGGGTGAGCAGTTCTTC. This translates into CASSLLAGGPGEQFF. The J gene is TRBJ2-1, the V gene TRBV7-9, with TRBD2 matching 13 bases. The CDR3 is 15 residues long. J was trimmed by 9 bases and V by 5 bases; bases with no gene match: 7. From germline, CDR1 is SEHNR and CDR2 FQNEAQ (reference sequence).

This rearrangement joins TRBV11-2 to TRBJ2-2, with 8 bases lining up with TRBD1. The trim removed 2 bases at V and 6 bases at J, leaving 8 bases unmatched. The CDR3 totals 16 residues. Per germline, CDR1 SGHAT and CDR2 FQNNGV. CDR3 sequence reads: CASSLLPPGGSGELFF. Here the CDR3 DNA reads TGTGCCAGCAGCTTATTACCTCCAGGGGGCTCCGGGGAGCTGTTTTTT.